This T cell receptor beta chain is drawn from a study of vaccination effects on CD4 cells after COVID-19. Study-wide context: Every participant took two doses of the BNT162b2 or mRNA-1273 vaccine. Study conclusions and caveats: The study enrolled few convalescent patients and sampled no early post-infection timepoints.

Within the ViraFEST assay, antigen-specific CD4+ T cells underwent expansion with viral peptide pools prior to sequencing. At the end of less than 12 days of culture, CD4+ T cells were isolated. About this clone: What it binds is unknown.

Produced via immunoSEQ multiplex PCR; TCRdb's table is partial and in-frame only. The table lists under 65,000 clones, roughly 80% of them singletons. The length of the CDR3 is 13 residues. Trimming removed 7 bases from V and 1 base from J, with 10 bases in between. The chain has TRBV12-3 or TRBV12-4 and TRBJ1-1, with D unclear. Sequencing used CD4+ T cells from PBMCs cultured with HCoV-229E spike peptides, obtained before COVID-19 vaccination. The clonotype comes from a human donor who received a COVID-19 vaccine. The CDR3 DNA reads as TGTGCCAGCAATACAGACCCGAACACTGAAGCTTTCTTT. Encoded protein: CASNTDPNTEAFF.